This T cell receptor (beta chain) comes out of a study of T cells in Graves' hyperthyroidism and ophthalmopathy. Whole-study findings and limits: Within blood appeared most thyroid clonotypes that had expanded above 0.001.

TCR beta CDR3 region amplification was performed from RNA transcripts. HTBI primers were employed in a first-round RT-PCR of the TCR CDR3. TCRdb itself ran the multiplex PCR reads through MiXCR, one entry per CDR3 protein. The sample includes fewer than 400,000 distinct CDR3 sequences, roughly 13% seen only once; the top ten take over 25%. Many counts were recorded for this clonotype. The antigen is unknown. The CDR3 extends over 15 amino acids. The germline gives CDR1 SEHNR, CDR2 FQNEAQ (reference sequence). V was shortened by 1 base and J by 2 bases, with 9 bases between the two germline ends. It was uncontrolled infection, other autoimmune disease, pregnancy or lactation that excluded patients. Diagnoses used clinical symptoms, serum thyroxine and TRAb, thyroid ultrasound and orbital computed tomography.

The clonotype originates from a man between 50 and 59 years old with Graves' ophthalmopathy. The rearrangement joins TRBV7-9 to TRBJ1-5; D call uncertain. Sequencing was performed on blood. CDR3 in amino acids: CASSLGDGGNQPQHF. DNA of the CDR3: TGTGCCAGCAGCTTAGGCGATGGGGGCAATCAGCCCCAGCATTTT.